This T cell receptor beta chain emerged from a study of blood T cell repertoires in COVID-19. Study in general: Acute-phase and convalescent COVID-19 samples originated in the United States, Italy and Spain. Sources were T cells, B-cell-depleted T cells, or PBMCs; the material itself was cDNA or gDNA.

In Cohort 3, a recovered donor had either two negative PCRs, clearance, or symptom resolution. Only in-frame clones appear in the TCRdb table, and some are missing; sequencing was by immunoSEQ multiplex PCR. Here the sample spans hundreds of thousands of clones, about 88% being singletons. The germline gives CDR1 DFQATT, CDR2 SNEGSKA (reference sequence). V lost 3 bases, J lost 0 bases, and 13 bases lay in between. The CDR3 contains 15 residues. The origin of this receptor is a woman in her forties or fifties who had recovered from COVID-19. Input material: PBMCs or T cells enriched from blood (not recorded which). This chain connects TRBV20-1 to TRBJ2-3; D remains ambiguous. The CDR3 nucleotides are TGCAGTGCTAGTCCGCGGCGGATTAGCACAGATACGCAGTATTTT. Its protein product is CSASPRRISTDTQYF.